This TCR beta chain was observed in a study of T-cell reconstitution after alpha-beta-depleted transplantation in children. Findings of the study overall: Expanded graft clones numbering several hundred reportedly gave rise to alpha-beta T cells about two months after transplant. Among T cells one year after transplant, newly produced cells accounted for most counts and diversity. The origin of high day-60 TCRbeta diversity in some patients lay in surviving recipient T cells and thymic progenitors.

The CDR3 is 15 residues long. Germline V lookup: CDR1 MNHEY, CDR2 SMNVEV (reference sequence). With 1 base clipped from V and 4 bases from J, the junction kept 3 bases outside the gene matches. On this clonotype: Its antigen is undetermined.

Preparation of the TCRbeta library involved a method that used unique molecular identifiers. TCRdb fed the PCR reads into MiXCR, producing one record per CDR3 protein. This sample yields 750,000 to 950,000 distinct CDR3 sequences, of which approximately 15% are seen a single time; around 5% belongs to the top ten. The clonotype originates from a male patient younger than 18 who had a stem cell transplant for acute lymphoblastic leukemia, so the T cells may come from the graft donor. Sequenced here: PBMCs, mostly from graft donor cells, sampled 360 days after TCRalphabeta/CD19-depleted stem cell transplant. The V call is TRBV27, the J call TRBJ2-3; TRBD2 matches 9 bases. This chain's CDR3 is CASSLFSGSADTQYF. The CDR3 coding sequence is TGTGCCAGCAGTTTATTTAGCGGGAGTGCAGATACGCAGTATTTT.